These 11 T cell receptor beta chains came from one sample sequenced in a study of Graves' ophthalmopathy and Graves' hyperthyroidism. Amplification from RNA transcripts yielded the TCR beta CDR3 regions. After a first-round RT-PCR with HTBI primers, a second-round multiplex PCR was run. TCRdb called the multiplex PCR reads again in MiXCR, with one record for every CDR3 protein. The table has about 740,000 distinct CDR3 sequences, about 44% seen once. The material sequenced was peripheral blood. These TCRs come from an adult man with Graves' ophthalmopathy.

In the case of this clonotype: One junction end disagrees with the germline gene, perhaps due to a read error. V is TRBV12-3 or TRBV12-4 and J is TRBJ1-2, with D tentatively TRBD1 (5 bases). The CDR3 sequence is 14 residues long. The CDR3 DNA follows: TGTGCCGGCAGTTTAGGGACGAGGGGCTATGGCTACACCTTC. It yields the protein CAGSLGTRGYGYTF.

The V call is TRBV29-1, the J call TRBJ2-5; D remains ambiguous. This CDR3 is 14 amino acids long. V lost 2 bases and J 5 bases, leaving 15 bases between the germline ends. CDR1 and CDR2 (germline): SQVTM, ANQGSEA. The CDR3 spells CSVETTRTGETQYF. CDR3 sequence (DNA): TGCAGCGTTGAAACCACACGTACCGGGGAGACCCAGTACTTC.

The CDR3 nucleotides are TGCAGTGCTGGCCAAGGACTATCGACTGGTAGCTACACCTTC. Its protein is CSAGQGLSTGSYTF. The chain has TRBV20-1 and TRBJ1-2; D remains ambiguous. The CDR3 length is 14 residues. Germline V CDR1 and CDR2: DFQATT, SNEGSKA (reference sequence). With 5 bases removed from V and 9 bases from J, the gap between germline ends came to 22 bases.

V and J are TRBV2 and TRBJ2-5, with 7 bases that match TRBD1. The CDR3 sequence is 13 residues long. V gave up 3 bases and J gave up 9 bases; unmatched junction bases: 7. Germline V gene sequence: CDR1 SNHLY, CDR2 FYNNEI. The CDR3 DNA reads TGTGCCAGCAGTGAGGACAGGTTAGGGGCCCAGTACTTC. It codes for CASSEDRLGAQYF. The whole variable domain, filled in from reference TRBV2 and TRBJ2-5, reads EPEVTQTPSHQVTQMGQEVILRCVPISNHLYFYWYRQILGQKVEFLVSFYNNEISEKSEIFDDQFSVERPDGSNFTLKIRSTKLEDSAMYFCASSEDRLGAQYFGPGTRLLVL.

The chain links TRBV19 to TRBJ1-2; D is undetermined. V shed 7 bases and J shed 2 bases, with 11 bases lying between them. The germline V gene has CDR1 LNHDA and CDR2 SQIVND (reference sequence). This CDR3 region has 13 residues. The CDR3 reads CASTDLGNYGYTF. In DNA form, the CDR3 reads TGTGCCAGTACAGACCTTGGAAACTATGGCTACACCTTC.

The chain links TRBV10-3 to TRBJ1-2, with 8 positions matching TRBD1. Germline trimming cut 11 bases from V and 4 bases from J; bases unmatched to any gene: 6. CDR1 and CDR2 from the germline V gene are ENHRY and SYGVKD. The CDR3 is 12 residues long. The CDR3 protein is CAWGQESYGYTF. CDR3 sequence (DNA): TGTGCCTGGGGACAGGAGTCCTATGGCTACACCTTC.

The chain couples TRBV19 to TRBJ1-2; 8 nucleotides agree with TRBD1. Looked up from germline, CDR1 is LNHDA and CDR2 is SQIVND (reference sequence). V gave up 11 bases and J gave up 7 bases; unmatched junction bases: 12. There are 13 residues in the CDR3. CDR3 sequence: CAWSTSQGAGYTF. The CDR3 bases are TGTGCCTGGAGTACCAGTCAGGGGGCTGGCTACACCTTC.

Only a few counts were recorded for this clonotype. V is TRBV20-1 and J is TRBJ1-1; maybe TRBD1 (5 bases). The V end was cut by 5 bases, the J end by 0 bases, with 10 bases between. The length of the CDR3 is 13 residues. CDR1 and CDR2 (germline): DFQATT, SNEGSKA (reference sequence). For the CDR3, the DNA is TGCAGTGCTCCCGACAGCCTGAACACTGAAGCTTTCTTT. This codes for CSAPDSLNTEAFF.

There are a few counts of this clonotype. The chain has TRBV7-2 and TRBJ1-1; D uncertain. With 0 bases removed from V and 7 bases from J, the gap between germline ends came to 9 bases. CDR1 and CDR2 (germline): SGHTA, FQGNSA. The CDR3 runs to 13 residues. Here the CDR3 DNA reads TGTGCCAGCAGCTTAGCGCGGAATTTTGAAGCTTTCTTT. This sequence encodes CASSLARNFEAFF. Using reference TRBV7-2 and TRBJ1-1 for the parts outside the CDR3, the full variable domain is GAGVSQSPSNKVTEKGKDVELRCDPISGHTALYWYRQSLGQGLEFLIYFQGNSAPDKSGLPSDRFSAERTGGSVSTLTIQRTQQEDSAVYLCASSLARNFEAFFGQGTRLTVV.

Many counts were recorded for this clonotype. The CDR3 DNA sequence: TGTGCCAGCAGCCTATCAGGGGGCATCGGTGAAAAACTGTTTTTT. Its protein product is CASSLSGGIGEKLFF. V usage is TRBV7-9 and J usage is TRBJ1-4, with 8 bases matching TRBD1. The CDR3 length is 15 residues. The V and J ends lost 5 bases and 7 bases, in that order; junction bases with no gene match: 9. The germline V gene encodes CDR1 SEHNR and CDR2 FQNEAQ (reference sequence).

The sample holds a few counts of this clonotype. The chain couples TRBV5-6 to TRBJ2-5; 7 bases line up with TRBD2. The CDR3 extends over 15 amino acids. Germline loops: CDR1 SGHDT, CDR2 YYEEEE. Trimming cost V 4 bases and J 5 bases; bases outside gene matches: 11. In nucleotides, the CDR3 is TGTGCCAGCAGCCTCGCGGTAGCGGGTGGTGAGACCCAGTACTTC. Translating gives CASSLAVAGGETQYF.